This T cell receptor beta chain originates from a study of T cells in Graves' hyperthyroidism and ophthalmopathy. The length of the CDR3 is 15 residues. V lost 1 base to trimming and J lost 3 bases, with 16 bases between them. The germline gives CDR1 SQVTM, CDR2 ANQGSEA. The CDR3 regions of TCR beta were amplified from RNA transcripts. The HTBI primer set was used in a first-round RT-PCR of the TCR CDR3. TCRdb called the multiplex PCR reads again in MiXCR, with one record for every CDR3 protein. Of 550,000 to 800,000 distinct CDR3 sequences in the sample, roughly 17% were seen once. The sequence was collected from a man between 18 and 29 years old with Graves' hyperthyroidism. Material: blood. The rearrangement joins TRBV29-1 to TRBJ2-7; D might be TRBD1 (6 bases). CDR3 residues: CSVEGLRGHIYEQYF. CDR3 in DNA: TGCAGCGTTGAAGGCCTCCGGGGACACATCTACGAGCAGTACTTC.